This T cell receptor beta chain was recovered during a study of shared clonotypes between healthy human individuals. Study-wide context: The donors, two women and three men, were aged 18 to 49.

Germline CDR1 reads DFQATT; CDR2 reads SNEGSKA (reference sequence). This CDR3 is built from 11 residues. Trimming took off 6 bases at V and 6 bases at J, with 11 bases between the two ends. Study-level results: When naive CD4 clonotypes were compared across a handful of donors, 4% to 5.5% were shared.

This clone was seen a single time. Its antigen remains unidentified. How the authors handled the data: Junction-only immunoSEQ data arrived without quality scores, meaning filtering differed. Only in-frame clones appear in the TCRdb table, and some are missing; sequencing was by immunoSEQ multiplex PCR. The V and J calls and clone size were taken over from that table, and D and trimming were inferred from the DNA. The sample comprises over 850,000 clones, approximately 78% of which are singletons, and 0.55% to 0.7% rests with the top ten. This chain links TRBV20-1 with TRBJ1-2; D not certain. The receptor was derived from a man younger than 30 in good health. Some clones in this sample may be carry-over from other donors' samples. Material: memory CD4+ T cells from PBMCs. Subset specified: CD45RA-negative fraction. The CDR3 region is CSAGREDGYTF. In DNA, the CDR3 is TGCAGTGCGGGAAGGGAGGATGGCTACACCTTC.